This TCR beta chain was retrieved from a study of glioma-infiltrating T cells (TCRdb year 2016). About the investigation overall: The study sequenced TCR alpha- and beta-chain repertoires from glioma tissue, from non-neoplastic brain tissue and from matched peripheral blood mononuclear cells. To measure divergence between tissue and blood T-cell populations, each tissue-infiltrating repertoire was compared with the peripheral blood repertoire of the same patient. Three low-grade glioma patients, 7 to 9 primary glioblastoma patients and three non-glioma patients contributing non-neoplastic brain tissue were included in the paired cohort.

The iRepertoire nested amplicon-rescue multiplex PCR (arm-PCR) platform was used to amplify TCR alpha and beta CDR3 regions from RNA. For one-step reverse transcription and amplification, roughly 100-450 ng of tissue mRNA or PBMC total RNA was used as input. Following bead purification, Illumina adapters were added through a secondary multiplex PCR, and the libraries were then gel-purified between 200 and 400 bp. Libraries carried internal 6-nucleotide barcodes used for demultiplexing. Libraries were sequenced on an Illumina MiSeq with 2x220 or 2x250 nucleotide paired-end reads. In the source study's methods: FLASH 1.2.11 was used to merge paired reads, and BWA-MEM then aligned the reads to the GRCh37 human genome before TRA and TRB reads were extracted. An IMGT-derived reference of cassette sequences and CDR3 motifs, with pseudogenes included, was used for V and J assignment. Reads were translated in three frames, and productive CDR3s were defined by a C…FGXG motif without stop codons. Clonotypes were defined as unique combinations of V-J cassette pair and CDR3 amino acid sequence. Hamming distance filtering was applied to reads, with thresholds set by the sequence error rate of each sample in mapped regions. The raw public reads went through TCRdb reprocessing: fastp at Q25, MiXCR clone calling, in-frame beta chains kept. Each entry is one CDR3 protein sequence, shown with its most common DNA and genes. The V and J calls come from TCRdb's annotation, not from the publication. The sample table holds roughly 100,000 distinct CDR3 sequences, of which less than 30% were seen once. The ten largest clones represent 40% to 55% of the sample.

The CDR3 numbers 13 residues from cysteine through phenylalanine. The DNA shown is the 39-base CDR3, in frame from base 1. According to the germline V gene, CDR1 reads MDHEN and CDR2 reads SYDVKM. Concerning this clonotype: What this receptor recognizes is not known. One junction end disagrees with the germline gene, perhaps due to a read error.

The paper as a whole reports these results and caveats: VJ-independent divergence between tissue and blood was found to be below expectation in non-neoplastic patients but above expectation in all gliomas, particularly low-grade gliomas. Group comparisons were based on small numbers of patients: three non-neoplastic, three low-grade glioma and eight glioblastoma patients. Only a very small number of CDR3 sequences turned up in both tissue and blood, a result put down to high CDR3 diversity combined with limited sampling.

Input material: glioma tissue, nonneoplastic brain tissue, or PBMCs (not recorded which). The clonotype originates from a human donor with low-grade glioma or glioblastoma, undergoing nonglioma brain surgery, or in good health (not recorded which). This receptor chain uses TRBV28 and TRBJ1-5, with the D segment identity uncertain. In nucleotides, the sequence is TGTGCCAGCAGTTTAATTAACAATCAGCCCAAGCATTTT. This encodes CASSLINNQPKHF.